One sample yielded the 4 T cell receptor beta chains listed below, sequenced in a study of shared clonotypes between healthy human individuals. The method was immunoSEQ multiplex PCR; TCRdb's version includes in-frame clones alone and lacks a portion of them. The table records around 300,000 clones, about nine tenths of them present only once. Sequencing was performed on memory CD8+ T cells sorted from blood. Subset in this sample: CD45RO+ cells pooled with CCR7-negative TemRA cells. The receptors stem from a man younger than 35 in good health.

The chain has TRBV7-9 and TRBJ2-7; the D is unclear. The CDR3 runs 14 residues. Germline V gives CDR1 SEHNR, CDR2 FQNEAQ (reference sequence). Trimming pared 2 bases from V and 0 bases from J, leaving 8 bases between. The CDR3 DNA follows: TGTGCCAGCAGCTTAACGGCCACCTCCTACGAGCAGTACTTC. As protein: CASSLTATSYEQYF.

This rearrangement joins TRBV9 to TRBJ2-7, with D tentatively TRBD2 (6 bases). The germline V gene has CDR1 SGDLS and CDR2 YYNGEE. The CDR3 spans 14 residues. V was pared by 4 bases and J by 2 bases, with 13 bases between. The CDR3 loop reads CASSTGGETYEQYF. The CDR3 DNA reads as TGTGCCAGCAGCACGGGCGGGGAAACCTACGAGCAGTACTTC.

This rearrangement joins TRBV4-3 to TRBJ1-1; D gene uncertain. The CDR3 covers 15 residues. The ends were cut back, 0 bases at V and 0 bases at J, with 8 bases in the middle. Germline CDR1 reads LGHNA; CDR2 reads YSLEER. The chain's CDR3 is CASSQDPNMNTEAFF. Here the CDR3 DNA reads TGCGCCAGCAGCCAAGACCCGAATATGAACACTGAAGCTTTCTTT.

A remark on this clone: One end of the junction does not line up with germline, which may come from a read error. The rearrangement uses TRBV6-1 and TRBJ2-1; 12 bases agree with TRBD2. The CDR3 loop spans 19 amino acids. Germline CDR1 is MNHNS and CDR2 is SASEGT. Here the CDR3 DNA reads TGTGCCAGCAGCGAAGTTAAGCTAGCGGGGGGGCCTTACGGCAATGAGCAGTTCTTC. It is translated as CASSEVKLAGGPYGNEQFF.